One sample yielded the 3 T cell receptor beta chains listed below, sequenced in a study of shared clonotypes between healthy human individuals. Assay: immunoSEQ multiplex PCR; the TCRdb copy retains only in-frame clones and omits some. This sample has some 2.3 million clones, with 80% to 95% found just once. Sample: naive CD4+ T cells from PBMCs. Stated subset: CD45RA+ positively selected. The receptors here all came from a man aged 18 to 30 in good health. Some clones in this sample may be carry-over from other donors' samples.

The V gene is TRBV7-9, the J gene TRBJ2-3; TRBD2 agrees at 14 bases. CDR1 is SEHNR, CDR2 FQNEAQ, per germline (reference sequence). There are 18 residues in the CDR3. Trimming cost V 4 bases and J 4 bases; bases outside gene matches: 10. In nucleotides, the CDR3 is TGTGCCAGCAGCTGGATAGGACTAGCGGGAGGTTTGGCAGATACGCAGTATTTT. It translates to CASSWIGLAGGLADTQYF.

Concerning this clone: The same CDR3 is also encoded by other DNA sequences in this sample. The genes are TRBV5-1 and TRBJ2-3; D remains unclear. The CDR3 is 13 residues long. V lost 0 bases to trimming and J lost 3 bases, with 5 bases between them. The V gene's germline CDR1 is SGHRS and CDR2 YFSETQ. The CDR3: CASSLAPTDTQYF. The CDR3 DNA sequence: TGCGCCAGCAGCTTGGCCCCAACAGATACGCAGTATTTT.

This rearrangement joins TRBV18 to TRBJ2-3; perhaps TRBD2 as D (6 bases). V gave up 3 bases and J gave up 0 bases, with 10 bases separating them. Germline-derived CDR1 and CDR2 are KGHSH and LQKENI. The CDR3 spans 15 residues. The CDR3 region is CASSPYGGSTDTQYF. In nucleotides, the CDR3 is TGTGCCAGCTCACCGTATGGGGGGAGCACAGATACGCAGTATTTT.